This passage covers 13 T cell receptor beta chains from one sample sequenced in a study of cytomegalovirus exposure and HLA in healthy donors listed by TCRdb under 2017. Receptors were amplified or captured by the immunoSEQ multiplex PCR assay. Not all clones reach the TCRdb copy of this immuneACCESS table, which keeps in-frame sequences only. Checked studies attribute under half of the gap to unresolved V genes and leave the rest unexplained. The sample includes 45,000 to 65,000 clones, with 93% observed a single time. The ten largest clones represent under 2% of the sample. Source material: PBMCs. The receptor set was obtained from a woman between 18 and 29 years old in good health and CMV-seropositive.

The chain joins TRBV5-1 to TRBJ2-5; 7 nucleotides align to TRBD1. The V and J ends lost 5 bases and 6 bases, in that order; junction bases with no gene match: 4. CDR1 is SGHRS, CDR2 YFSETQ, per germline. CDR3 length: 12 residues. The CDR3 nucleotides read TGCGCCAGCAGGTGGGACAGCAAGACCCAGTACTTC. This encodes CASRWDSKTQYF.

V usage is TRBV5-1 and J usage is TRBJ1-2; 9 nucleotides line up with TRBD1. The CDR3 is made up of 19 amino acids. The germline V gene encodes CDR1 SGHRS and CDR2 YFSETQ. The V gene end was trimmed by 3 bases and the J gene end by 0 bases; junction bases not matched to a gene: 15. CDR3 in amino acids: CASSSTGTGLPVPNYGYTF. In DNA, the CDR3 is TGCGCCAGCAGCTCGACCGGGACAGGGCTACCAGTACCTAACTATGGCTACACCTTC.

This clone has a single count. The gene calls are TRBV9 and TRBJ2-7, with 8 bases matching TRBD2. Trimming took 0 bases from V and 7 from J; bases not matched to a gene: 3. The CDR3 consists of 13 residues. Germline values: CDR1 SGDLS, CDR2 YYNGEE. This CDR3 is CASSVGGGQEQYF. CDR3 coding DNA: TGTGCCAGCAGCGTAGGCGGGGGGCAAGAGCAGTACTTC.

The rearrangement joins TRBV28 to TRBJ1-5; D is possibly TRBD1 (5 bases). Trimming stripped 3 bases from V and 0 bases from J, with 15 bases between. CDR1 MDHEN and CDR2 SYDVKM come from the germline V gene. The CDR3 is made up of 17 amino acids. CDR3 region: CASSFGHPGGSNQPQHF. CDR3 DNA: TGTGCCAGCAGTTTCGGACATCCTGGTGGTAGCAATCAGCCCCAGCATTTT. Combining the CDR3 with reference TRBV28 and TRBJ1-5 gives the whole variable domain DVKVTQSSRYLVKRTGEKVFLECVQDMDHENMFWYRQDPGLGLRLIYFSYDVKMKEKGDIPEGYSVSREKKERFSLILESASTNQTSMYLCASSFGHPGGSNQPQHFGDGTRLSIL.

The chain is built from TRBV7-2 and TRBJ2-5; 16 bases fit TRBD2. Germline CDR1 SGHTA, CDR2 FQGNSA. V was clipped by 5 bases and J by 5 bases; unmatched bases: 8. This CDR3 comprises 17 residues. This CDR3 is CASSKGTSGGAYETQYF. Written as DNA, the CDR3 is TGTGCCAGCAGCAAGGGGACTAGCGGGGGGGCGTATGAGACCCAGTACTTC.

Here the CDR3 reads CASSLFSVPEFPSTDTQYF. The CDR3 DNA sequence: TGTGCCAGCAGTTTATTCTCCGTGCCAGAATTTCCTAGCACAGATACGCAGTATTTT. The gene calls are TRBV28 and TRBJ2-3; no definite D call. This CDR3 contains 19 residues. The V gene's germline CDR1 is MDHEN and CDR2 SYDVKM. V was clipped by 1 base and J by 0 bases, with 20 bases between them.

The chain joins TRBV6-5 to TRBJ2-1; 8 bases fit TRBD2. The V and J ends lost 6 bases and 8 bases, in that order; junction bases with no gene match: 12. The CDR3 is 15 residues long. CDR1 is MNHEY and CDR2 is SVGAGI in the germline V gene. CDR3 nucleotides: TGTGCCAGCAGCCACGGGGGGGCCGGATTCGATGAGCAGTTCTTC. Its protein is CASSHGGAGFDEQFF.

The chain joins TRBV11-3 to TRBJ1-1; no firm D call. The CDR3 runs 13 residues. Germline loops: CDR1 SGHNT, CDR2 YENEEA. Between the trimmed V and J ends, which lost 0 bases and 6 bases, there was a span of 8 bases. The CDR3 loop reads CASSLELGAEAFF. CDR3 nucleotide sequence: TGTGCCAGCAGCTTAGAACTCGGGGCTGAAGCTTTCTTT.

The chain is built from TRBV2 and TRBJ2-7, with TRBD1 identical over 9 bases. CDR1 is SNHLY and CDR2 is FYNNEI in the germline V gene. CDR3 length: 14 residues. After removal of 8 bases from V and 5 bases from J, the junction contained 10 bases not matched to a gene. In DNA form, the CDR3 reads TGTGCCAGCGTTTTGACAGGGGGAAAGGACGAGCAGTACTTC. Translating it yields CASVLTGGKDEQYF.

The rearrangement joins TRBV7-8 to TRBJ2-5; TRBD2 matches at 8 bases. The CDR3 covers 15 residues. After removal of 7 bases from V and 9 bases from J, the junction contained 16 bases not matched to a gene. Germline V CDR1 and CDR2: SGHVS, FQNEAQ. CDR3 DNA: TGTGCCAGCATCGAAGGAGCGGGGGTCTCTTGGGCCCAGTACTTC. Translated: CASIEGAGVSWAQYF.

The chain uses TRBV11-2 and TRBJ1-2, with a tentative D call TRBD1 (5 bases). The germline V gene has CDR1 SGHAT and CDR2 FQNNGV. V was clipped by 5 bases and J by 4 bases, with 8 bases between them. The CDR3 runs 12 residues. In DNA form, the CDR3 reads TGTGCCAGCAGCCGCGACAGCTATGGCTACACCTTC. This encodes CASSRDSYGYTF.

The chain recombines TRBV11-2 with TRBJ2-2; 10 bases fit TRBD2. This CDR3 region has 15 residues. The V and J ends lost 6 bases and 6 bases, in that order; junction bases with no gene match: 7. Germline CDR1 reads SGHAT; CDR2 reads FQNNGV. CDR3 bases: TGTGCCAGCAGACCTCTAGCGGGGGATTCCGGGGAGCTGTTTTTT. Amino acids: CASRPLAGDSGELFF.

The J gene is TRBJ2-1, the V gene TRBV7-9; unclear D gene. V lost 8 bases and J 10 bases, leaving 12 bases between the germline ends. Germline CDR1 and CDR2: SEHNR and FQNEAQ (reference sequence). This CDR3 has 11 amino acids. The CDR3 DNA follows: TGTGCCAGCTCCTCGGTGCGGGAGCAGTTCTTC. Its protein product is CASSSVREQFF. The whole variable domain, filled in from reference TRBV7-9 and TRBJ2-1, reads DTGVSQNPRHKITKRGQNVTFRCDPISEHNRLYWYRQTLGQGPEFLTYFQNEAQLEKSRLLSDRFSAERPKGSFSTLEIQRTEQGDSAMYLCASSSVREQFFGPGTRLTVL.